The following is a T cell receptor (beta chain) sequence with its context. Its antigen is as yet unknown. In the study, stem-like memory CD8+ T cells, referred to as TSTEM, were defined as cells that were CCR7+ PD-1- TIGIT-. Negative magnetic selection enriched total CD8+ T cells. The source of the sample is a study of human CD8 memory T cell subsets. CDR3 length equals 13 residues. Germline V gene data show CDR1 as SGHDN and CDR2 as FVKESK. UMI-labeled 5' RACE produced the TCR beta libraries. No DNA is given; TCRdb re-called the 5' RACE reads and lists each CDR3 protein once. The sample table sets out some 17,000 distinct CDR3 sequences. General study results and limits: Whereas effector memory cells differed, stem-like memory and precursor exhausted T cells had comparably high diversity.

The J gene is TRBJ2-7, the V gene TRBV14; with no DNA, the TCRdb D assignment of TRBD2 cannot be verified. This sequence was found in a human donor in good health. Material: CD8+ stem-like memory T cells (TSCM and TCM) sorted from PBMCs. Specified subset: stem-like memory CD8 T cells (TSTEM), CCR7+ PD-1- TIGIT-. CDR3: CASSQRGGYEQYF.